This T cell receptor (beta chain) was sequenced during a study of CD8 T cells in Susac syndrome. CDR3 length: 14 residues. Germline CDR1 is GTSNPN and CDR2 is SVGIG (reference sequence). The V end lost 2 bases, the J end lost 0 bases, and 10 bases lay between the germline ends. CD8+ and CD4+ T cells from blood underwent TCR beta sequencing. Patients with Susac syndrome met diagnostic criteria defined recently for definite or probable disease. TEMRA cells were enriched by FACS, and CD4+ and CD8+ T cells were negatively isolated. RNA, at roughly 0.5 to 1 ug, was reverse transcribed with random hexamers. The immunoSEQ assay covered 54 Vbeta and 13 Jbeta segments for CDR3. TCRdb recomputed calls from the immunoSEQ multiplex PCR reads with MiXCR, one row per CDR3 protein. This table holds some 160,000 distinct CDR3 sequences, roughly 94% found once.

The chain employs TRBV30 and TRBJ1-2; no reliable D call. Sequencing used CD4+ T cells from PBMCs. The clonotype was recovered from a human donor with Susac syndrome. The CDR3 here is CAWSRAATNYGYTF. DNA for the CDR3: TGTGCCTGGAGTAGGGCGGCAACTAACTATGGCTACACCTTC.